Below, 32 T cell receptor beta chains from the same sample are listed, as sequenced in a study of Ad26.COV2.S vaccination and SARS-CoV-2 variants. The treatment here: some 19 received Ad26.COV2.S at low or high dose, single or two shots; roughly five received placebo; per-sample allocation not given. Sample collection was performed on day 63 after the first vaccine or placebo injection. The table came from immunoSEQ multiplex PCR; TCRdb's copy has only in-frame clones and leaves some out. The sample has about 420,000 clones, 85% to 90% seen once. The material was peripheral blood, obtained in a trial of Ad26.COV2.S vaccine versus placebo. All receptors derive from a person between 18 and 59 years old who received the Ad26.COV2.S COVID-19 vaccine or a placebo.

This clone occurred once. V gene TRBV15 combines with J gene TRBJ2-4, with D perhaps being TRBD1 or TRBD2 (6 bases each). CDR3 length equals 17 residues. Germline V gene lookup returns CDR1 LNHNV and CDR2 YYDKDF (reference sequence). V lost 1 base and J 0 bases, leaving 13 bases between the germline ends. CDR3 sequence (DNA): TGTGCCACCAGCAGAGTAGGGGGAGGACTAGCCAAAAACATTCAGTACTTC. Its protein product is CATSRVGGGLAKNIQYF.

The rearrangement joins TRBV28 to TRBJ2-7; TRBD1 aligns across 9 bases. This CDR3 contains 12 residues. Per germline, CDR1 MDHEN and CDR2 SYDVKM. Trimming removed 7 bases from V and 6 bases from J; junction bases left unmatched: 4. The CDR3 here is CASNNRGREQYF. The CDR3 nucleotides read TGTGCCAGCAACAACAGGGGGCGCGAGCAGTACTTC.

V usage is TRBV7-6 and J usage is TRBJ2-7; D is unresolved. V dropped 1 base and J dropped 5 bases, with 15 bases sitting between them. In germline, CDR1 is SGHVS, CDR2 FNYEAQ. The CDR3 has 15 residues. The CDR3 DNA follows: TGTGCCAGCAGCTTAGGAACCGGGTTGTGGCACGAGCAGTACTTC. Translating gives CASSLGTGLWHEQYF.

The chain has TRBV6-2 or TRBV6-3 and TRBJ2-2; TRBD2 might be the D (7 bases). CDR1 MNHEY and CDR2 SVGEGT come from the germline V gene. The CDR3 runs to 16 residues. Trimming took 5 bases from V and 0 from J, leaving 13 bases between them. The DNA for the CDR3 is TGTGCCAGCAGTATTCGGGGGGCGGCGAACACCGGGGAGCTGTTTTTT. Translating gives CASSIRGAANTGELFF.

The V call is TRBV3-1 (or the pseudogene TRBV3-2), the J call TRBJ2-5; D unclear. Germline CDR1 reads LGHDT; CDR2 reads YNNKEL (reference sequence). V dropped 0 bases and J dropped 1 base, with 9 bases sitting between them. This CDR3 spans 15 amino acids. In nucleotides, the CDR3 is TGTGCCAGCAGCCAAGATCGGGCAGTCCAAGAGACCCAGTACTTC. Protein sequence: CASSQDRAVQETQYF.

V and J are TRBV6-5 and TRBJ2-7; the match to TRBD1 covers 12 bases. Germline V gives CDR1 MNHEY, CDR2 SVGAGI. The CDR3 has 14 amino acids. J gave up 2 bases and V 6 bases, and 2 bases lay outside the gene matches. Here the CDR3 reads CASRGTGGPYEQYF. The CDR3 DNA sequence: TGTGCCAGCAGGGGGACAGGGGGCCCCTACGAGCAGTACTTC.

This chain connects TRBV19 to TRBJ2-2, with a possible D match to TRBD1 (6 bases). In germline, CDR1 is LNHDA, CDR2 SQIVND (reference sequence). This CDR3 spans 14 amino acids. V lost 4 bases, J lost 4 bases, and 10 bases lay in between. The CDR3 region is CASSSGQTTGELFF. CDR3 in DNA: TGTGCCAGTAGTAGCGGACAGACCACCGGGGAGCTGTTTTTT. The entire variable domain, with the rest obtained from reference TRBV19 and TRBJ2-2, is as follows: DGGITQSPKYLFRKEGQNVTLSCEQNLNHDAMYWYRQDPGQGLRLIYYSQIVNDFQKGDIAEGYSVSREKKESFPLTVTSAQKNPTAFYLCASSSGQTTGELFFGEGSRLTVL.

The chain couples TRBV9 to TRBJ2-7; D tentatively reads TRBD1 or TRBD2 (6 bases each). Trimming removed 2 bases at V and 5 bases at J, with 14 bases between. The CDR3 spans 14 residues. Germline V CDR1 and CDR2: SGDLS, YYNGEE. CDR3 amino acids: CASSVWGADDEQYF. The DNA of the CDR3 is TGTGCCAGCAGCGTGTGGGGGGCGGATGACGAGCAGTACTTC.

CDR3 sequence (DNA): TGTGCCAGCAGCTCTGGGTGGCCGGACCAGCCCCAGCATTTT. This gives the protein CASSSGWPDQPQHF. V usage is TRBV11-2 and J usage is TRBJ1-5; no firm D call. Trimming shortened V by 4 bases and J by 7 bases, and 14 bases separated the two germline ends. The CDR3 sequence is 14 residues long. The germline V gene has CDR1 SGHAT and CDR2 FQNNGV. The whole variable domain, remainder taken from reference TRBV11-2 and TRBJ1-5, is EAGVAQSPRYKIIEKRQSVAFWCNPISGHATLYWYQQILGQGPKLLIQFQNNGVVDDSQLPKDRFSAERLKGVDSTLKIQPAKLEDSAVYLCASSSGWPDQPQHFGDGTRLSIL.

The V gene is TRBV30, the J gene TRBJ2-1; 9 bases line up with TRBD2. The J segment lost 4 bases and the V segment lost 4 bases, leaving 5 bases of the junction unmatched. The CDR3 extends over 14 amino acids. The germline CDR1 and CDR2 sequences are GTSNPN and SVGIG (reference sequence). This CDR3 reads CAWTLAGMYNEQFF. The CDR3 bases are TGTGCCTGGACTCTAGCGGGGATGTACAATGAGCAGTTCTTC.

V and J are TRBV4-1 and TRBJ2-1; D is possibly TRBD1 (5 bases). Germline CDR1 and CDR2: MGHRA and YSYEKL. Trimming shortened V by 5 bases and J by 9 bases, and 14 bases separated the two germline ends. CDR3 length: 13 amino acids. In nucleotides, the CDR3 is TGCGCCAGCAGCGACAGCCGCTGGGGTGAGCAGTTCTTC. Its protein product is CASSDSRWGEQFF.

The CDR3 bases are TGTGCCAGCAGACCCTTTGCAGGGAGGAATGAGCAGTTCTTC. As protein: CASRPFAGRNEQFF. The chain joins TRBV7-2 to TRBJ2-1, with D possibly being TRBD2 (6 bases). There are 14 residues in the CDR3. The germline V gene has CDR1 SGHTA and CDR2 FQGNSA. V lost 6 bases, J lost 7 bases, and 16 bases lay in between.

V and J are TRBV3-1 (or the pseudogene TRBV3-2) and TRBJ2-7; weak D call: TRBD2 (5 bases). The V gene's germline CDR1 is LGHDT and CDR2 YNNKEL (reference sequence). The V gene lost 4 bases and the J gene lost 3 bases, with 10 bases spanning the gap. The CDR3 runs 13 residues. CDR3: CASSPGLNYEQYF. In DNA, the CDR3 is TGTGCCAGCAGCCCAGGACTGAACTACGAGCAGTACTTC.

V is TRBV7-3 and J is TRBJ2-1; D possibly uses TRBD1 or TRBD2 (5 bases each). The CDR3 has 16 amino acids. The germline V gene encodes CDR1 SGHTA and CDR2 FQGTGA. V gave up 1 base and J gave up 0 bases, with 10 bases separating them. This CDR3 reads CASSLSPGPSYNEQFF. CDR3 DNA: TGTGCCAGCAGCTTAAGTCCGGGGCCCTCCTACAATGAGCAGTTCTTC.

The chain carries TRBV7-2 and TRBJ1-3, with no clear D. Between the trimmed V and J ends, which lost 5 bases and 8 bases, there was a span of 19 bases. From germline, CDR1 is SGHTA and CDR2 FQGNSA. This CDR3 has 15 amino acids. The CDR3 loop is CASSQIMNGVDTIYF. In nucleotides, the CDR3 is TGTGCCAGCAGCCAGATCATGAACGGCGTCGACACCATATATTTT.

The chain joins TRBV28 to TRBJ2-2, with TRBD1 matching over 8 bases. After removal of 5 bases from V and 6 bases from J, the junction contained 5 bases not matched to a gene. Germline CDR1 MDHEN, CDR2 SYDVKM. The CDR3 loop spans 14 amino acids. In DNA form, the CDR3 reads TGTGCCAGCAGTCCGGGACAGGTCTCCGGGGAGCTGTTTTTT. Amino acids: CASSPGQVSGELFF.

Details on this clone: Other DNA sequences in this sample translate to the same CDR3. The rearrangement links TRBV12-3 or TRBV12-4 to TRBJ1-5; D gene ambiguous. Trimming left V 6 bases short and J 2 bases short, with 5 bases between. The length of the CDR3 is 12 residues. CDR3: CASSLGNQPQHF. For the CDR3, the DNA is TGTGCCAGCAGCCTGGGCAATCAGCCCCAGCATTTT.

The chain uses TRBV21-1 and TRBJ1-2. TRBV21-1 is a known pseudogene. The CDR3 has 16 amino acids. The CDR3 spells CASSARESGMNYGYTF. CDR3 in DNA: TGTGCCAGCAGCGCCCGAGAATCCGGGATGAACTATGGCTACACCTTC.

The chain recombines TRBV5-4 with TRBJ2-1, with 10 bases that match TRBD1. J lost 4 bases, V lost 2 bases, and 3 bases had no gene match. Germline V lookup: CDR1 SGHNT, CDR2 YYREEE (reference sequence). The length of the CDR3 is 15 residues. CDR3: CASSFEDRGYNEQFF. CDR3 bases: TGTGCCAGCAGCTTCGAGGACAGGGGGTACAATGAGCAGTTCTTC.

The table lists this clone with a few counts. The genes are TRBV6-6 and TRBJ2-1; no firm D call. Germline assignment: CDR1 MNHNY and CDR2 SVGAGI (reference sequence). The CDR3 is 13 amino acids. Deletions cut 10 bases from V and 2 bases from J, with 12 bases between. This chain's CDR3 is CATTSLAYNEQFF. The CDR3 DNA follows: TGTGCCACCACCTCGCTGGCCTACAATGAGCAGTTCTTC.

The V and J genes are TRBV23-1 and TRBJ2-7, with 7 positions matching TRBD1. TRBV23-1 is treated as an ORF (open reading frame) with a function not yet certain. The CDR3 contains 21 residues. Trimming cost V 3 bases and J 1 base; bases outside gene matches: 24. The CDR3 reads CASSQVLARDPGQLTSYEQYF. CDR3 nucleotide sequence: TGCGCCAGCAGTCAGGTGCTTGCTCGGGACCCGGGACAGCTAACTTCCTACGAGCAGTACTTC.

The J gene is TRBJ2-2, the V gene TRBV7-3; TRBD1 matches 7 bases. The CDR3 sequence is 15 residues long. Germline CDR1 SGHTA, CDR2 FQGTGA. The ends lost 2 bases at V and 5 bases at J; junction bases unmatched: 5. This CDR3 reads CASSLLGGGTGELFF. The CDR3 nucleotides read TGTGCCAGCAGCTTATTAGGGGGCGGGACCGGGGAGCTGTTTTTT.

The chain employs TRBV6-6 and TRBJ2-4; 9 bases align to TRBD2. CDR3 length: 13 residues. The V gene's germline CDR1 is MNHNY and CDR2 SVGAGI (reference sequence). Trimming removed 6 bases from V and 4 bases from J; junction bases left unmatched: 1. Written as DNA, the CDR3 is TGTGCCAGCAGCCTAGCGGGGAAAAACATTCAGTACTTC. This encodes CASSLAGKNIQYF.

The rearrangement joins TRBV19 to TRBJ1-5; no firm D call. Between the trimmed V and J ends, which lost 6 bases and 4 bases, there was a span of 13 bases. This CDR3 comprises 14 residues. Germline loops: CDR1 LNHDA, CDR2 SQIVND (reference sequence). The CDR3 DNA follows: TGTGCCAGTAGACCCCCCTTGGGAAATCAGCCCCAGCATTTT. Its translation is CASRPPLGNQPQHF. Based on the CDR3 plus reference TRBV19 and TRBJ1-5, the full variable domain is DGGITQSPKYLFRKEGQNVTLSCEQNLNHDAMYWYRQDPGQGLRLIYYSQIVNDFQKGDIAEGYSVSREKKESFPLTVTSAQKNPTAFYLCASRPPLGNQPQHFGDGTRLSIL.

The chain joins TRBV5-1 to TRBJ1-6; 9 bases are a match to TRBD1. The CDR3 extends over 16 amino acids. J lost 9 bases, V lost 0 bases, and 7 bases had no gene match. Per germline, CDR1 SGHRS and CDR2 YFSETQ. The CDR3 DNA is TGCGCCAGCAGCTTGGGTACAGGGGGCATAGGTTCACCCCTCCACTTT. It yields the protein CASSLGTGGIGSPLHF.

The rearrangement links TRBV9 to TRBJ2-5; the match to TRBD1 covers 11 bases. This CDR3 has 16 residues. With 2 bases clipped from V and 2 bases from J, the junction kept 5 bases outside the gene matches. Germline V gene data show CDR1 as SGDLS and CDR2 as YYNGEE. The DNA of the CDR3 is TGTGCCAGCAGCGTCGGACAGGGGGCGACACAAGAGACCCAGTACTTC. Translated, it gives CASSVGQGATQETQYF.

The chain uses TRBV5-1 and TRBJ2-7; D is possibly TRBD2 (5 bases). CDR1 is SGHRS, CDR2 YFSETQ, per germline. Trimming shortened V by 7 bases and J by 3 bases, and 20 bases separated the two germline ends. CDR3 length: 15 residues. The DNA for the CDR3 is TGCGCCAGCTGCCCGAGGGCAGGTGGAGACTACGAGCAGTACTTC. This translates into CASCPRAGGDYEQYF.

This clone was seen a single time. The rearrangement uses TRBV29-1 and TRBJ1-3; no definite D call. V lost 7 bases and J 4 bases, leaving 11 bases between the germline ends. The CDR3 totals 12 residues. Germline V gene sequence: CDR1 SQVTM, CDR2 ANQGSEA. The CDR3 spells CSAQASGNTIYF. In nucleotides, the CDR3 is TGCAGCGCCCAGGCATCCGGAAACACCATATATTTT. Full variable domain (rest looked up from reference TRBV29-1 and TRBJ1-3): SAVISQKPSRDICQRGTSLTIQCQVDSQVTMMFWYRQQPGQSLTLIATANQGSEATYESGFVIDKFPISRPNLTFSTLTVSNMSPEDSSIYLCSAQASGNTIYFGEGSWLTVV.

The J gene is TRBJ2-3, the V gene TRBV11-2; D perhaps matches TRBD1 (5 bases). CDR3 size: 16 residues. The V and J ends lost 1 base and 0 bases respectively, with 11 bases between them. Germline loops: CDR1 SGHAT, CDR2 FQNNGV. The CDR3 DNA reads as TGTGCCAGCAGCTTAGTTTGGGGCAGTAGCACAGATACGCAGTATTTT. It yields the protein CASSLVWGSSTDTQYF.

The chain recombines TRBV13 with TRBJ2-5, with 7 bases fitting TRBD2. Germline-derived CDR1 and CDR2 are PRHDT and FYEKMQ (reference sequence). The V and J ends lost 4 bases and 4 bases, in that order; junction bases with no gene match: 6. The CDR3 extends over 14 amino acids. This CDR3 is CASSSPGLSETQYF. DNA for the CDR3: TGTGCCAGCAGCTCGCCGGGACTATCAGAGACCCAGTACTTC.

V usage is TRBV28 and J usage is TRBJ2-7; the match to TRBD1 covers 7 bases. After removal of 1 base from V and 3 bases from J, the junction contained 9 bases not matched to a gene. CDR1 is MDHEN, CDR2 SYDVKM, per germline. The CDR3 extends over 16 amino acids. CDR3 bases: TGTGCCAGCAGTTTATTGACGGGACAGTTGATCTACGAGCAGTACTTC. It encodes CASSLLTGQLIYEQYF.

This clone was counted a few times. CDR3 protein: CASSYSSGRNTEAFF. The CDR3 nucleotides read TGTGCCAGCAGTTACTCGAGTGGAAGGAACACTGAAGCTTTCTTT. The chain recombines TRBV6-6 with TRBJ1-1; unclear D gene. In germline, CDR1 is MNHNY, CDR2 SVGAGI (reference sequence). Deletions cut 0 bases from V and 1 base from J, with 9 bases between. The CDR3 is 15 residues long.